The rows below give T cell receptor beta chains drawn from one sample of a study of graft-versus-host responses after intestinal transplantation. The antigens these receptors bind are not known. The protocol was immunoSEQ multiplex PCR, while the TCRdb copy is restricted to in-frame clones and leaves out a portion. This sample has tens of thousands of clones, with just under 95% found just once. The material was unstimulated CD4+ T cells sorted from spleen or lymph node cells, obtained before intestinal transplant. These receptors were collected from a human donor who received an intestinal transplant. Both conserved end residues are part of each CDR3. The D gene is left open where the match is weak. Size is stated for part of the rows, as once, few or many counts, or as a class when the clone is expanded.

CDR3 DNA: TGTGCCAGCAGTTTACAGCAGGGGCCTCAAGAGACCCAGTACTTC
CDR3 protein: CASSLQQGPQETQYF
D gene: .
clone size: .
J gene: TRBJ2-5
V gene: TRBV28

CDR3 DNA: TGTGCCAGCAGCCATTTCCGGGACAGGGTGAGGCGGACTGAAGCTTTCTTT
CDR3 protein: CASSHFRDRVRRTEAFF
D gene: TRBD1
clone size: once
J gene: TRBJ1-1
V gene: TRBV14

CDR3 DNA: TGCGCCAGCAGCCTCGAGCAGACGAACACTGAAGCTTTCTTT
CDR3 protein: CASSLEQTNTEAFF
D gene: .
clone size: .
J gene: TRBJ1-1
V gene: TRBV4-1

CDR3 DNA: TGTGCCAGCAGCTTACGGAGAAGCGGTGAGCAGTTCTTC
CDR3 protein: CASSLRRSGEQFF
D gene: .
clone size: .
J gene: TRBJ2-1
V gene: TRBV7-9

CDR3 DNA: TGTGCCAGCAGTGGACTTAGCGGCAATGAGCAGTTCTTC
CDR3 protein: CASSGLSGNEQFF
D gene: .
clone size: .
J gene: TRBJ2-1
V gene: TRBV6-1

CDR3 DNA: TGTGCCAGCAGGACCAGACAGGGTCCCTCCTACGAGCAGTACTTC
CDR3 protein: CASRTRQGPSYEQYF
D gene: TRBD1
clone size: once
J gene: TRBJ2-7
V gene: TRBV2

CDR3 DNA: TGTGCCAGCAGTGGACAGGGGGGGATCACCGGGGAGCTGTTTTTT
CDR3 protein: CASSGQGGITGELFF
D gene: TRBD1
clone size: .
J gene: TRBJ2-2
V gene: TRBV28

CDR3 DNA: TGTGCCAGCAGCTTGGGAGTTACAGGGGCCATTTCGACAGATACGCAGTATTTT
CDR3 protein: CASSLGVTGAISTDTQYF
D gene: TRBD1
clone size: .
J gene: TRBJ2-3
V gene: TRBV5-8

CDR3 DNA: TGCACCAGCAGCCAAACCTCGGGGCCCGGATACGAGCAGTACTTC
CDR3 protein: CTSSQTSGPGYEQYF
D gene: .
clone size: .
J gene: TRBJ2-7
V gene: TRBV1

CDR3 DNA: TGTGCCAGCAGTGAAGTCCTGCGGGATCAGCCCCAGCATTTT
CDR3 protein: CASSEVLRDQPQHF
D gene: .
clone size: .
J gene: TRBJ1-5
V gene: TRBV6-1

CDR3 DNA: TGTGCCAGCAGCTTATTACAGGGACGAACTAATGAAAAACTGTTTTTT
CDR3 protein: CASSLLQGRTNEKLFF
D gene: .
clone size: .
J gene: TRBJ1-4
V gene: TRBV11-2

CDR3 DNA: TGTGCCATCAGTGGGACAGAAGCCTACGAGCAGTACTTC
CDR3 protein: CAISGTEAYEQYF
D gene: .
clone size: .
J gene: TRBJ2-7
V gene: TRBV10-3

CDR3 DNA: TGTGCCAGCAGTTTAGTCGTGCAGAAACCCTTCTATGGCTACACCTTC
CDR3 protein: CASSLVVQKPFYGYTF
D gene: .
clone size: .
J gene: TRBJ1-2
V gene: TRBV27

CDR3 DNA: TGTGCCAGCAGAAGGGGACTAGCGGGAGCCACGAACACCGGGGAGCTGTTTTTT
CDR3 protein: CASRRGLAGATNTGELFF
D gene: TRBD2
clone size: once
J gene: TRBJ2-2
V gene: TRBV5-4

CDR3 DNA: TGTGCCTGGAGTGTAGACGCGACAGGGGGGCTTGGAGCTTTCTTT
CDR3 protein: CAWSVDATGGLGAFF
D gene: TRBD1
clone size: once
J gene: TRBJ1-1
V gene: TRBV30

CDR3 DNA: TGTGCCAGCGCAGAAACTTATAATTCACCCCTCCACTTT
CDR3 protein: CASAETYNSPLHF
D gene: .
clone size: .
J gene: TRBJ1-6
V gene: TRBV27

CDR3 DNA: TGTGCCAGCAGCGTAAGTCTAGCGAGGAGCTCCTACAATGAGCAGTTCTTC
CDR3 protein: CASSVSLARSSYNEQFF
D gene: .
clone size: once
J gene: TRBJ2-1
V gene: TRBV9

CDR3 DNA: TGTGCCAGCCTTTTACAGGGGGGCTGGGGGGAGACCCAGTACTTC
CDR3 protein: CASLLQGGWGETQYF
D gene: TRBD1
clone size: .
J gene: TRBJ2-5
V gene: TRBV5-6

CDR3 DNA: TGCAGCGTTGGAGGAGGAACTAGGCGGGGCTCTGGGGCCAACGTCCTGACTTTC
CDR3 protein: CSVGGGTRRGSGANVLTF
D gene: .
clone size: .
J gene: TRBJ2-6
V gene: TRBV29-1

CDR3 DNA: TGTGCCAGCTCACCGAGATTGACAGACTCTGGAAACACCATATATTTT
CDR3 protein: CASSPRLTDSGNTIYF
D gene: .
clone size: .
J gene: TRBJ1-3
V gene: TRBV18

CDR3 DNA: TGTGCCAGCAGTTATATGCTACGGGCGAACACCGGGGAGCTGTTTTTT
CDR3 protein: CASSYMLRANTGELFF
D gene: .
clone size: .
J gene: TRBJ2-2
V gene: TRBV6-6

CDR3 DNA: TGTGCCACCAGCAGAGACCCCATCGCGTGGCAGGGCATGGGGGAGCAGTTCTTC
CDR3 protein: CATSRDPIAWQGMGEQFF
D gene: .
clone size: .
J gene: TRBJ2-1
V gene: TRBV15

CDR3 DNA: TGTGCCAGCAGTGAATGGGGCGTGCAGGTTTACACCTTC
CDR3 protein: CASSEWGVQVYTF
D gene: .
clone size: .
J gene: TRBJ1-2
V gene: TRBV6-1

CDR3 DNA: TGTGCCAGCAGCCCGGGGAATACCCAGTACTTC
CDR3 protein: CASSPGNTQYF
D gene: .
clone size: .
J gene: TRBJ2-5
V gene: TRBV7-9

CDR3 DNA: TGTGCCAGCAGCTTAGTCGGCAGACTCCCAGCGGATACGCAGTATTTT
CDR3 protein: CASSLVGRLPADTQYF
D gene: .
clone size: once
J gene: TRBJ2-3
V gene: TRBV7-7

CDR3 DNA: TGTGCCAGTAGTATTCGGGGCAGGAGAGAAGAAAAACTGTTTTTT
CDR3 protein: CASSIRGRREEKLFF
D gene: .
clone size: .
J gene: TRBJ1-4
V gene: TRBV19

CDR3 DNA: TGTGCCAGCACCGAATATCAGGGGGGAAACACCATATATTTT
CDR3 protein: CASTEYQGGNTIYF
D gene: .
clone size: .
J gene: TRBJ1-3
V gene: TRBV7-2

CDR3 DNA: TGTGCCAGCAGTCCCTGGACAGGGAGGGACACTGAAGCTTTCTTT
CDR3 protein: CASSPWTGRDTEAFF
D gene: TRBD1
clone size: once
J gene: TRBJ1-1
V gene: TRBV27

CDR3 DNA: TGTGCCAGCAGCTTAGGGAGGGCGGGAGCCTACAATGAGCAGTTCTTC
CDR3 protein: CASSLGRAGAYNEQFF
D gene: TRBD2
clone size: once
J gene: TRBJ2-1
V gene: TRBV7-9

CDR3 DNA: TGTGCCAGCAGCGTAGGGGGAGGGCAGGGGGACTATGGCTACACCTTC
CDR3 protein: CASSVGGGQGDYGYTF
D gene: TRBD1
clone size: .
J gene: TRBJ1-2
V gene: TRBV9

CDR3 DNA: TGCAGTGTTACCACCGCCAATGAGCAGTTCTTC
CDR3 protein: CSVTTANEQFF
D gene: .
clone size: .
J gene: TRBJ2-1
V gene: TRBV20-1

CDR3 DNA: TGTGCCAGCAATAAGGGGGGCGAGACCCAGTACTTC
CDR3 protein: CASNKGGETQYF
D gene: .
clone size: .
J gene: TRBJ2-5
V gene: TRBV6-5

CDR3 DNA: TGTGCCAGCAGCTTAGGGCGGGTCGCTGAGCAGTTCTTC
CDR3 protein: CASSLGRVAEQFF
D gene: .
clone size: .
J gene: TRBJ2-1
V gene: TRBV11-2

CDR3 DNA: TGTGCCAGCAGTTGGGGATTTACCGGGGAGCTGTTTTTT
CDR3 protein: CASSWGFTGELFF
D gene: .
clone size: .
J gene: TRBJ2-2
V gene: TRBV27

CDR3 DNA: TGTGCCAGCACGAAGCGGGGGGGCATTTCACCCCTCCACTTT
CDR3 protein: CASTKRGGISPLHF
D gene: .
clone size: once
J gene: TRBJ1-6
V gene: TRBV28

CDR3 DNA: TGCGCCAGCAGCTTGGGGCAGAGGGAGACCCAGTACTTC
CDR3 protein: CASSLGQRETQYF
D gene: .
clone size: once
J gene: TRBJ2-5
V gene: TRBV5-1

CDR3 DNA: TGCGCCAGCAGCGGAATGGACAGCTCCTACGAGCAGTACTTC
CDR3 protein: CASSGMDSSYEQYF
D gene: .
clone size: .
J gene: TRBJ2-7
V gene: TRBV5-1

CDR3 DNA: TGTGCCAGCAGCTCGGACAGGGGAATAGGCGGCTACACCTTC
CDR3 protein: CASSSDRGIGGYTF
D gene: TRBD1
clone size: .
J gene: TRBJ1-2
V gene: TRBV5-8

CDR3 DNA: TGCGCCAGCAGCTCAGGGGAGGTTGGGATAACAGGAAACACCATATATTTT
CDR3 protein: CASSSGEVGITGNTIYF
D gene: .
clone size: .
J gene: TRBJ1-3
V gene: TRBV5-1

CDR3 DNA: TGTGCCAGCTCACCACCTGGTGTTGAGGGAGGGCCAACAGATACGCAGTATTTT
CDR3 protein: CASSPPGVEGGPTDTQYF
D gene: TRBD2
clone size: .
J gene: TRBJ2-3
V gene: TRBV18

CDR3 DNA: TGTGCCAGCAGTCGCGGGCCCACAGATACGCAGTATTTT
CDR3 protein: CASSRGPTDTQYF
D gene: .
clone size: once
J gene: TRBJ2-3
V gene: TRBV6-1

CDR3 DNA: TGTGCCAGCAGCGTAGAGATCGGAGTCACAGATACGCAGTATTTT
CDR3 protein: CASSVEIGVTDTQYF
D gene: .
clone size: .
J gene: TRBJ2-3
V gene: TRBV9

CDR3 DNA: TGTGCCAGCAGCAGCACAGGGCTGGGTGAAGCTTTCTTT
CDR3 protein: CASSSTGLGEAFF
D gene: .
clone size: .
J gene: TRBJ1-1
V gene: TRBV4-2

CDR3 DNA: TGTGCCAGCAGTTCAACTACCTATGGCTACACCTTC
CDR3 protein: CASSSTTYGYTF
D gene: .
clone size: .
J gene: TRBJ1-2
V gene: TRBV6-5